This T cell receptor beta chain was recorded in a study of T-cell memory formation after mild COVID-19. For the study at large: Across donors, TCR clusters were largely donor specific. Whole-study results and caveats: Researchers report contracting CD4+ clones mostly in CM and EM, with CD8+ clones in EMRA.

This clonotype was observed a few times. Its antigen remains unknown. TCRdb reprocessed the 5' RACE reads via MiXCR and lists one record per CDR3 protein. The table has about 250,000 distinct CDR3 sequences, roughly 18% seen once. CDR3 length: 14 amino acids. CDR1 and CDR2 from the germline V gene are SQVTM and ANQGSEA. V was pared by 4 bases and J by 1 base, with 10 bases between. Sequencing was performed on PBMCs or a T cell subset sorted from them (not recorded which). The clonotype was recovered from a man younger than 30 who had mild COVID-19 (a few samples of this study predate the infection). Cell type and time point are not known. The chain employs TRBV29-1 and TRBJ2-2; D might be TRBD1 (5 bases). This CDR3 is CSVGGQGNTGELFF. The DNA for the CDR3 is TGCAGCGTTGGTGGCCAGGGGAACACCGGGGAGCTGTTTTTT.